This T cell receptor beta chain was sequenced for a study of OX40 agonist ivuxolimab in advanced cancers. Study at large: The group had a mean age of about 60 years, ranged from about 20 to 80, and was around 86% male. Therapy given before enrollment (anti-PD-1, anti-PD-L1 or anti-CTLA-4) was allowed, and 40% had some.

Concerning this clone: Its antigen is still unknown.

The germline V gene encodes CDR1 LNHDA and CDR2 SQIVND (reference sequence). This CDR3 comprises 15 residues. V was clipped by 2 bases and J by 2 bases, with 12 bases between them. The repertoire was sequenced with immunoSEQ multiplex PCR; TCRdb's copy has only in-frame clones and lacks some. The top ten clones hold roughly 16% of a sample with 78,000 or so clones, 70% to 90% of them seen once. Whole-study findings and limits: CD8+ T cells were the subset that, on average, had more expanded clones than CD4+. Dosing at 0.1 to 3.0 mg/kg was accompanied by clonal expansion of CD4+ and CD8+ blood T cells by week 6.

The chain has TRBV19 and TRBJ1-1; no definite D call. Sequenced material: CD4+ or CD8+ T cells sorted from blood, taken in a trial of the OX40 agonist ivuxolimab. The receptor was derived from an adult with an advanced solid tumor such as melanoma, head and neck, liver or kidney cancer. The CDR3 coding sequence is TGTGCCAGTAGTATAACCGGGGAAGGTAACACTGAAGCTTTCTTT. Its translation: CASSITGEGNTEAFF.